Listed here is a single T cell receptor beta chain. The entry originates in a study of blood T cell repertoires in COVID-19. V was pared by 6 bases and J by 6 bases, with 7 bases of the junction left unmatched. The CDR3 has 15 residues. CDR1 is KGHSH, CDR2 LQKENI, per germline. Clones were sequenced by immunoSEQ multiplex PCR, and TCRdb holds only the in-frame ones, with some missing. The table has over 130,000 clones, 60% to 85% seen once. The clonotype was recovered from a middle-aged man with acute or convalescent COVID-19. J is TRBJ1-5 and V is TRBV18; 11 bases align to TRBD1. The sample taken for sequencing was peripheral blood. CDR3 DNA sequence: TGTGCCAGCTCCGGACAGGGGGCCGGTTCTCAGCCCCAGCATTTT. It encodes CASSGQGAGSQPQHF.